The rows below give T cell receptor beta chains drawn from one sample of a study of radiation and T cells in renal cell carcinoma. The method was immunoSEQ multiplex PCR; TCRdb's version includes in-frame clones alone and lacks a portion of them. Here the sample spans under 100,000 clones, 65% to 90% being singletons. The sequenced sample was blood, obtained from a patient whose treatment included radiotherapy and nephrectomy. These receptors were taken from a man aged 60 to 69 with renal cell carcinoma. The CDR3 runs from the conserved cysteine through the conserved F or W. The D gene is left open where the match is weak.

d_call j_call v_call cdr3_nt cdr3_aa
. TRBJ2-7 TRBV27 TGTGCCAGCAGTTTAGGGTTTTCTCGCGAGCAGTACTTC CASSLGFSREQYF
TRBD2 TRBJ2-5 TRBV7-2 TGTGCCAGCAGCTCGCGGACTAGCGGGAGAAGGGAGACCCAGTACTTC CASSSRTSGRRETQYF
. TRBJ2-1 TRBV7-9 TGTGCCAGCAGCTTAGAGGGAGGATGGTACAATGAGCAGTTCTTC CASSLEGGWYNEQFF
. TRBJ2-1 TRBV29-1 TGCAGCGTTGGTTTGGGCGCACCATACAACTACAATGAGCAGTTCTTC CSVGLGAPYNYNEQFF
. TRBJ1-2 TRBV28 TGTGCCAGCACCCCGGGAGTTAACTATGGCTACACCTTC CASTPGVNYGYTF
. TRBJ2-7 TRBV27 TGTGCCAGCGCCGGGACTCCGACCTACGAGCAGTACTTC CASAGTPTYEQYF
. TRBJ2-1 TRBV10-3 TGTGCCATCAGTGAGTCCCGGGACCATGAGCAGTTCTTC CAISESRDHEQFF
TRBD1 TRBJ2-7 TRBV2 TGTGCCAGCAACATTCGACAGGGGGCCTACGAGCAGTACTTC CASNIRQGAYEQYF
TRBD2 TRBJ2-1 TRBV6-5 TGTGCCAGCAGTATCTCGACTAGCGGGAGGGCCAAGCAGTTCTTC CASSISTSGRAKQFF
. TRBJ1-5 TRBV5-8 TGTGCCAGCAGCTTGTATGGGAATCAGCCCCAGCATTTT CASSLYGNQPQHF
TRBD1 TRBJ2-1 TRBV10-3 TGTGCCATCAGTGGGCAAGGACAGGGCAACAATGAGCAGTTCTTC CAISGQGQGNNEQFF
. TRBJ1-2 TRBV6-1 TGTGCCAGCACCCCGTCGAGGCAGCAAAGCTATGGCTACACCTTC CASTPSRQQSYGYTF
. TRBJ2-3 TRBV30 TGTGCCTGGAGTGGGGGGCAGGGGATAGATACGCAGTATTTT CAWSGGQGIDTQYF
TRBD1 TRBJ2-3 TRBV4-1 TGCGCCAGCAGCCAAGATCCGCCCGGGACAGGGGTAGATACGCAGTATTTT CASSQDPPGTGVDTQYF